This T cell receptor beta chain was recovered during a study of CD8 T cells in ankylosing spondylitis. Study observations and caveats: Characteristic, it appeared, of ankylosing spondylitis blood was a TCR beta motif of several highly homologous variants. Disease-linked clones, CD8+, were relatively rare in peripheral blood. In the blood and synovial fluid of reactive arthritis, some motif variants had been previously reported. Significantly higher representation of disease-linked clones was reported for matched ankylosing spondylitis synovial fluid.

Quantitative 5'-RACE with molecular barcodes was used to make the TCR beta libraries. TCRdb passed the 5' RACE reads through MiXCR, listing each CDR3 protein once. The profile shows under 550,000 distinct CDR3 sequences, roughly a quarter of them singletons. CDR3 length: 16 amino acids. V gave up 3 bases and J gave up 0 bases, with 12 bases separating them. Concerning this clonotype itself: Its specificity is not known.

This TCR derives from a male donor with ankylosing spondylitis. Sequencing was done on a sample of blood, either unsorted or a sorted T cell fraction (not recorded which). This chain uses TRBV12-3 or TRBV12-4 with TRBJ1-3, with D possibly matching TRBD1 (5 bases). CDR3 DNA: TGTGCCAGCAGTTTGGGGACGGCCAGCTCTGGAAACACCATATATTTT. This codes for CASSLGTASSGNTIYF.